This T cell receptor beta chain was retrieved from a study of regulatory T cells in long-lasting Graves disease. Study summary: Less than 3 months of antithyroid drugs had been taken by newly diagnosed Graves' patients.

Trimming cost V 3 bases and J 7 bases; bases outside gene matches: 17. CDR3 length: 17 amino acids. Germline values: CDR1 SGHRS, CDR2 YFSETQ. Investigators prepared the TCR beta libraries by applying iRepertoire HTBI primers and Arm-PCR of CDR3 regions. TCRdb redid the calling of the multiplex PCR reads with MiXCR, one entry per CDR3 protein. The sample yields hundreds of thousands of distinct CDR3 sequences, 16% seen once. Time point defined: newly diagnosed GD, antithyroid drugs for less than 3 months. The TCR library used RNA extracted from PBMCs. These data were likewise used in another study, on T cells in Graves' hyperthyroidism and ophthalmopathy.

The rearrangement uses TRBV5-1 and TRBJ2-7; TRBD2 matches at 9 bases. The sample consisted of peripheral blood mononuclear cells (PBMCs), taken at new diagnosis, from a patient treated with antithyroid drugs. This receptor was obtained from a middle-aged man with Graves disease. The CDR3 protein is CASSSPAGGPEGGEQYF. In DNA form, the CDR3 reads TGCGCCAGCAGCTCTCCAGCGGGGGGACCCGAGGGGGGGGAGCAGTACTTC.